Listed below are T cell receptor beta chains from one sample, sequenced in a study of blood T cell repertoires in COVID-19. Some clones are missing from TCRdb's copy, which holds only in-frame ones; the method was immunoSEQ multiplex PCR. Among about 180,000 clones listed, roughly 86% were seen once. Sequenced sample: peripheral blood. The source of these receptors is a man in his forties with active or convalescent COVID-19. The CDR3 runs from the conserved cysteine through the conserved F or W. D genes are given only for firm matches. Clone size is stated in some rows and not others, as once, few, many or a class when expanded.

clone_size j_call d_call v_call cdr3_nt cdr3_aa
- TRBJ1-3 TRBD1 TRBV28 TGTGCCAGCAGCGAGACAGGGGGCCGTGGAAACACCATATATTTT CASSETGGRGNTIYF
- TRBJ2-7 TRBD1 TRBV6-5 TGTGCCAGCAGCCCCCAGGGGGCCCTCCCCTACGAGCAGTACTTC CASSPQGALPYEQYF
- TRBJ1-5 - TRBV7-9 TGTGCCAGCAGCCAAGGAGGGGCCTCTAATCAGCCCCAGCATTTT CASSQGGASNQPQHF
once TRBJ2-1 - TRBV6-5 TGTGCCAGCAGACAGAGACGCTTTTCCTACAATGAGCAGTTCTTC CASRQRRFSYNEQFF
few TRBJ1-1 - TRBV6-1 TGTGCCAGCAGTGAAAGCGGGGAGACAGGTGAAGCTTTCTTT CASSESGETGEAFF
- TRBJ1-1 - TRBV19 TGTGCCAGTAGTATACAGGCGAACACTGAAGCTTTCTTT CASSIQANTEAFF
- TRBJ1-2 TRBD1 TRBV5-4 TGTGCCAGCAGCGAACGGGACAGGGAAGGATTTGGCTACACCTTC CASSERDREGFGYTF
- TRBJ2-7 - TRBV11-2 TGTGCCAGCAGCTTAGGACCCAGGGCCTACGAGCAGTACTTC CASSLGPRAYEQYF
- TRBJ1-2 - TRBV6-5 TGTGCCAGCTCAGCGCAACCCAACTATGGCTACACCTTC CASSAQPNYGYTF
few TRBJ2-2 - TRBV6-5 TGTGCCAGCAGTTACTCGAAGAGGCGGGGATCCGGGGAGCTGTTTTTT CASSYSKRRGSGELFF
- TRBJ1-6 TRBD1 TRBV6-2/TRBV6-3 TGTGCCAGCAGATACCCCGACAGGGGCAATTCACCCCTCCACTTT CASRYPDRGNSPLHF
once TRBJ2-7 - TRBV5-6 TGTGCCAGCAGCTTGGTTGCAGGGTACTACGAGCAGTACTTC CASSLVAGYYEQYF
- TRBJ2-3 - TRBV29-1 TGCAGCGTTGGAGAGACTAGTCCCACAGATACGCAGTATTTT CSVGETSPTDTQYF
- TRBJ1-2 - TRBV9 TGTGCCAGCAGCTCCCGTCAGGGCAGCTATGGCTACACCTTC CASSSRQGSYGYTF
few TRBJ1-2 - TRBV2 TGTGCCAGCAGTGGAGAGTTCCCCTATGGCTACACCTTC CASSGEFPYGYTF
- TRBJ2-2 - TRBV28 TGTGCCAGCAGTTTAGGGGCTACCCCGAGGACCGGGGAGCTGTTTTTT CASSLGATPRTGELFF
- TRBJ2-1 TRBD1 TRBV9 TGTGCCAGCAGCGTACGGGACAGGGGGCTTAATGAGCAGTTCTTC CASSVRDRGLNEQFF
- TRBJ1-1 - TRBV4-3 TGCGCCAGCAGCCAAGATCTGGCCCGCTACACTGAAGCTTTCTTT CASSQDLARYTEAFF
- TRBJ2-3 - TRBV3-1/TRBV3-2 TGTGCCAGCAGCCAGAGGGATTTTCCAGATACGCAGTATTTT CASSQRDFPDTQYF
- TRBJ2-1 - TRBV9 TGTGCCAGCAGCGGCGAGGTGGGGGGGCGATACAATGAGCAGTTCTTC CASSGEVGGRYNEQFF
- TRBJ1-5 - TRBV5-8 TGTGCCAGCAGCCCACCTATCGATCAGCCCCAGCATTTT CASSPPIDQPQHF
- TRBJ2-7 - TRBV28 TGTGCCAGCAACTCGATCGCCACCTACGAGCAGTACTTC CASNSIATYEQYF
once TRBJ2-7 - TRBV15 TGTGCCACCGCTCCGCAAGGGGCCTCTGAGCAGTACTTC CATAPQGASEQYF
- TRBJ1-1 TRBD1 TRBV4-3 TGCGCCAGCAGCCAAATCACAGGGGGCACTGAAGCTTTCTTT CASSQITGGTEAFF
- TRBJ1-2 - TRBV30 TGTGCCTGGATTAACTGGACAAGGGGCTACACCTTC CAWINWTRGYTF
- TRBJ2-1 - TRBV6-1 TGTGCCAGCAGTGAACTGGTGGCAGACACCTACAATGAGCAGTTCTTC CASSELVADTYNEQFF
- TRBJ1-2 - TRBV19 TGTGCCAGTAGTATCCCTACAGGGTCCGGGGGCTACACCTTC CASSIPTGSGGYTF
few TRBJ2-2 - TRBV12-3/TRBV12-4 TGTGCCAGCAGTCTCGGGACACCCGGGGAGCTGTTTTTT CASSLGTPGELFF
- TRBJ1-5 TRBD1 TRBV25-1 TGTGCCAGCAGTGAACAGGGGGCATTTCAGCCCCAGCATTTT CASSEQGAFQPQHF
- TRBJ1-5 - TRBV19 TGTGCCAGTAGTATAAAGAGCATGTCCCAGCATTTT CASSIKSMSQHF
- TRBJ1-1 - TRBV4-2 TGTGCCAGCAGCCAAGGGAGAATTGAAGCTTTCTTT CASSQGRIEAFF
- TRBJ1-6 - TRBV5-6 TGTGCCAGCAGCGGCGAACAGGGAAGCTCCTATAATTCACCCCTCCACTTT CASSGEQGSSYNSPLHF
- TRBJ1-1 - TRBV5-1 TGCGCCAGCAGCTTGGCCCTCGGGGCGGGGGACACTGAAGCTTTCTTT CASSLALGAGDTEAFF
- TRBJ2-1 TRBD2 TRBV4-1 TGCGCCAGCAGCCAAGCCCCGGGACTAGCGGGGAGCTCCTACAATGAGCAGTTCTTC CASSQAPGLAGSSYNEQFF
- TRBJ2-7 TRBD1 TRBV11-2 TGTGCCAGCAGCTTACCGGGACAGGGGACCGAGCAGTACTTC CASSLPGQGTEQYF
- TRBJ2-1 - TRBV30 TGTGCCTGGAGTCCGCAGGGCATAGGAGAGCAGTTCTTC CAWSPQGIGEQFF
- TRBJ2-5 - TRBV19 TGTGCCAGTAGTGGGTTGGGCCGAGAGACCCAGTACTTC CASSGLGRETQYF
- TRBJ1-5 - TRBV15 TGTGCCACCACAAGTGAACAGAATAGCAATCAGCCCCAGCATTTT CATTSEQNSNQPQHF
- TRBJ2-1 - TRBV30 TGTGCCTGGAGTGTCTCCCTCGGTAATGAGCAGTTCTTC CAWSVSLGNEQFF
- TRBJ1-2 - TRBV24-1 TGTGCCACCAGTGACACAGGGCTTCGATATGGCTACACCTTC CATSDTGLRYGYTF
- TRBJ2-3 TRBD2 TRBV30 TGTGCCTGGAGCTCCGGGACTAGAATGGCCTCAGATACGCAGTATTTT CAWSSGTRMASDTQYF
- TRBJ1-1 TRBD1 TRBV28 TGTGCCAGCGGACAGGGGGGCACTGAAGCTTTCTTT CASGQGGTEAFF
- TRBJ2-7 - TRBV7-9 TGTGCCAGCAGCGGAGGGGAGTCCTACGAGCAGTACTTC CASSGGESYEQYF
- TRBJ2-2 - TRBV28 TGTGCCAGCAACCACGGGGAGCCGACGAACACCGGGGAGCTGTTTTTT CASNHGEPTNTGELFF
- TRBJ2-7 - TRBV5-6 TGTGCCAGCAGCTTGGACAGAACCTACGAGCAGTACTTC CASSLDRTYEQYF
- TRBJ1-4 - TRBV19 TGTGCCAGTAAACTTTCCAGGGGAAGAGCTAATGAAAAACTGTTTTTT CASKLSRGRANEKLFF
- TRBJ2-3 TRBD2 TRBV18 TGTGCCAGCTCACTAACTAGCGTACGTCGCACAGATACGCAGTATTTT CASSLTSVRRTDTQYF
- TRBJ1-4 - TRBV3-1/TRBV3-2 TGTGCCAGCAGCCAAGGAGTCGGGGTCAGGGGTTCAGCTAATGAAAAACTGTTTTTT CASSQGVGVRGSANEKLFF
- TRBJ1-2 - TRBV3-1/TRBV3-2 TGTGCCAGCAGCCAAGATGGTAGGGAGGATGGCTACACCTTC CASSQDGREDGYTF
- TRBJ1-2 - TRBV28 TGTGCCAGCAGTTTAGTATGGACTGGCTATGGCTACACCTTC CASSLVWTGYGYTF
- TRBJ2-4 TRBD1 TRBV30 TGTGCCTGGAGTGGTGGGACAGGGTTAAAGGGAAACATTCAGTACTTC CAWSGGTGLKGNIQYF
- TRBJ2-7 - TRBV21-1 TGTGCCAGCAGCGCGCAAAAGAAAGACAGGGGGTGGTCCTACGAGCAGTACTTC CASSAQKKDRGWSYEQYF
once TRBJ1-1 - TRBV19 TGTGCCAGTAGTCCCCATGGGGGGGCTGAAGCTTTCTTT CASSPHGGAEAFF
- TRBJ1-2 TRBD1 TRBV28 TGTGCCAGCAGTCCCGACAGGGAGCTTGGCTACACCTTC CASSPDRELGYTF